This T cell receptor beta chain was captured in a study of OX40 agonist ivuxolimab in advanced cancers. Study information: One hepatocellular carcinoma and a couple of cutaneous melanoma patients partially responded. General study points: Normalized expansion of T-cell clones was also low for some nonresponders.

There are 16 residues in the CDR3. Trimming cost V 0 bases and J 9 bases; bases outside gene matches: 8. Germline V CDR1 and CDR2: LGHNA, YNFKEQ. Profiling relied on immunoSEQ multiplex PCR, and the TCRdb table lists in-frame clones only, not all of them. Of about 66,000 clones in the sample, roughly nine tenths are singletons; the top ten hold just over 2%. A word on this clone: Its matching antigen is unknown.

Blood got drawn at baseline, again on cycle 4 day 1, and then on cycle 7 day 1. Sample: CD4+ or CD8+ T cells sorted from blood, taken in a trial of the OX40 agonist ivuxolimab. The rearrangement joins TRBV4-2 to TRBJ2-1; 10 bases are shared with TRBD2. The sequence was obtained from an adult with an advanced solid tumor such as melanoma, head and neck, liver or kidney cancer. Written as DNA, the CDR3 is TGTGCCAGCAGCCAAGATCCCAGCGGGAGGGCCGCTGAGCAGTTCTTC. The encoded protein is CASSQDPSGRAAEQFF.